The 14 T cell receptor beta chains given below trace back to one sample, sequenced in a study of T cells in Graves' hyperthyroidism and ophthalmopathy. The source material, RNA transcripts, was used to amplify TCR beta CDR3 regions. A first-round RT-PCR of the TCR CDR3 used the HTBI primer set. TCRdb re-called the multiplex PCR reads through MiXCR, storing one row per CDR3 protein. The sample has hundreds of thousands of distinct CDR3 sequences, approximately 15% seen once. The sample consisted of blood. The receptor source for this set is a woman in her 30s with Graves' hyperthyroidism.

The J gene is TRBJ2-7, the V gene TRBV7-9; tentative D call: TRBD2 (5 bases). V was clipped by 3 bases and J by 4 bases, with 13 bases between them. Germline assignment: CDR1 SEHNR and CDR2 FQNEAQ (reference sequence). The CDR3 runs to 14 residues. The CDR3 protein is CASSFNGVSYEQYF. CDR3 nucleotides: TGTGCCAGCAGCTTTAACGGGGTATCGTACGAGCAGTACTTC.

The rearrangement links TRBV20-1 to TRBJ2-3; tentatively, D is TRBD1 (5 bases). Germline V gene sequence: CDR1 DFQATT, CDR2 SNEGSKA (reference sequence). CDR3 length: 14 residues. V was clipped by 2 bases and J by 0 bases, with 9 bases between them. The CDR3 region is CSARIRESTDTQYF. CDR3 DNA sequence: TGCAGTGCTAGAATCAGGGAAAGCACAGATACGCAGTATTTT.

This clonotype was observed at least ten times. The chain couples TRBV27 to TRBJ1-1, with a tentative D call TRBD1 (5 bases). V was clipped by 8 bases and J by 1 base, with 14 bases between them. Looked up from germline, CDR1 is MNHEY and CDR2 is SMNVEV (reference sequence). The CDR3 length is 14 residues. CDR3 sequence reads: CASSSVRENTEAFF. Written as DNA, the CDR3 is TGTGCCAGCTCATCTGTCAGGGAGAACACTGAAGCTTTCTTT.

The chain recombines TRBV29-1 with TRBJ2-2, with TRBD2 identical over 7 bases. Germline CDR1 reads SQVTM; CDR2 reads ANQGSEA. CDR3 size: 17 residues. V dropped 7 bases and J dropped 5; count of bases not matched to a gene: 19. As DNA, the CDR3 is TGCAGCGCCGAAATGGGCGGGAGTTCTCTTGGGACCGGGGAGCTGTTTTTT. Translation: CSAEMGGSSLGTGELFF.

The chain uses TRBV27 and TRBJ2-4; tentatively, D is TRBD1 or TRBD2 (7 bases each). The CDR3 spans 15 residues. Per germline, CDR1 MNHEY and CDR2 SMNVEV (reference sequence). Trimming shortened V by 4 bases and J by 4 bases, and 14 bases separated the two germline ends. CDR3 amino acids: CASSSRGGPKNIQYF. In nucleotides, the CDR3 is TGTGCCAGCAGTTCCAGGGGGGGTCCAAAAAACATTCAGTACTTC.

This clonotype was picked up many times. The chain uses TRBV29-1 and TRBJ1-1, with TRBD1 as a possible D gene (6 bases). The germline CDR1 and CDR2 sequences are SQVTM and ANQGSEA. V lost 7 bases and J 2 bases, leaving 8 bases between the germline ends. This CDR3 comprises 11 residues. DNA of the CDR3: TGCAGCGGGACAGCTAACACTGAAGCTTTCTTT. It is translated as CSGTANTEAFF. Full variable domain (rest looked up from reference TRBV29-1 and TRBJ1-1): SAVISQKPSRDICQRGTSLTIQCQVDSQVTMMFWYRQQPGQSLTLIATANQGSEATYESGFVIDKFPISRPNLTFSTLTVSNMSPEDSSIYLCSGTANTEAFFGQGTRLTVV.

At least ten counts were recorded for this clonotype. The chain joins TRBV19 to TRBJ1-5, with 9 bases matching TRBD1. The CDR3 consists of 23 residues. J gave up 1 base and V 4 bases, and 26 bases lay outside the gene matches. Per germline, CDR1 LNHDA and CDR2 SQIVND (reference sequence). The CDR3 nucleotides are TGTGCCAGTAGTACTCGGGGCTTTTCGGGCTTGACCGGGACAGGGACGAGCAATCAGCCCCAGCATTTT. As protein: CASSTRGFSGLTGTGTSNQPQHF.

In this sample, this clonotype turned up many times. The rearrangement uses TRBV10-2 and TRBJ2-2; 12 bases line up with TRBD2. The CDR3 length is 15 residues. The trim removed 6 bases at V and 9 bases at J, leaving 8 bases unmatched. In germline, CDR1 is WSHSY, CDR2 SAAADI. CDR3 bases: TGCGCCAGCAGGGAAACTAGCGGGAGGATATGGGAGCTGTTTTTT. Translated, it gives CASRETSGRIWELFF.

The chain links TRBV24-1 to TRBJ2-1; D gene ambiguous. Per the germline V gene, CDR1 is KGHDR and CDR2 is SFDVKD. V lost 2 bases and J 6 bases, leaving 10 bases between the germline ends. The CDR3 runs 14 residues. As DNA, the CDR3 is TGTGCCACCAGTGATTCAGAGGAGTTCAATGAGCAGTTCTTC. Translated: CATSDSEEFNEQFF.

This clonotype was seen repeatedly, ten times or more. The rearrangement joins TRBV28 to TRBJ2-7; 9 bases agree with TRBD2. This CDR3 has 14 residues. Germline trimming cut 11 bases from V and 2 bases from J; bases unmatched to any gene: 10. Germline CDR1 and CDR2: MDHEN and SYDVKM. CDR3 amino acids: CAQPRGGGPYEQYF. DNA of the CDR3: TGTGCCCAACCGCGGGGGGGGGGCCCCTACGAGCAGTACTTC.

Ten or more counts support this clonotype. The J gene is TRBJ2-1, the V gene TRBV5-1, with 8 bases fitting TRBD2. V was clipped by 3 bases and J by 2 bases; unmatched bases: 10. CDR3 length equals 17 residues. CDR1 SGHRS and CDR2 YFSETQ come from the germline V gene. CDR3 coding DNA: TGCGCCAGCAGCTCCCGACCGGGACTAGTCACCTACAATGAGCAGTTCTTC. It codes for CASSSRPGLVTYNEQFF.

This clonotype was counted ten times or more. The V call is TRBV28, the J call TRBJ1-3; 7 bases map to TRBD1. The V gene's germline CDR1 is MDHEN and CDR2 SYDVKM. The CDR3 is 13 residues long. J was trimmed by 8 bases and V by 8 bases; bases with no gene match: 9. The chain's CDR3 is CASLAGGRDTIYF. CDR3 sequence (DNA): TGTGCCAGCCTGGCAGGGGGTAGGGACACCATATATTTT.

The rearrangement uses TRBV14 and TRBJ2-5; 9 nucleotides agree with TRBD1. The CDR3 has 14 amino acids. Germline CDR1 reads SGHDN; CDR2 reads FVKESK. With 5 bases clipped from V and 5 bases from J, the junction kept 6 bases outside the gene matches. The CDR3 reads CASSERQGGETQYF. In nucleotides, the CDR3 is TGTGCCAGCAGCGAACGACAGGGGGGCGAGACCCAGTACTTC.

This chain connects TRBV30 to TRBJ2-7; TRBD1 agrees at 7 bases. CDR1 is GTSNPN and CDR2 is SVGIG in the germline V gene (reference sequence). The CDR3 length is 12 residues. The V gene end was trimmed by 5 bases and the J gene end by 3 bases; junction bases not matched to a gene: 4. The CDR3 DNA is TGTGCCTGGGGGACAGCGGACTACGAGCAGTACTTC. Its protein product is CAWGTADYEQYF.